This TCR beta chain was recorded in a study of memory CD4+ T cells and cytomegalovirus serostatus. Single viable CD3+CD4+CD8-CD45RO+ cells were sorted as the memory CD4+ T cells. Serostatus was set by detecting CMV pp150, pp28, p38, p52 IgG. This clone was seen a few times. With 10 bases removed from V and 1 base from J, the gap between germline ends came to 17 bases. The CDR3 loop spans 15 amino acids. Looked up from germline, CDR1 is KGHSH and CDR2 is LQKENI. This table comes from immunoSEQ multiplex PCR, and its TCRdb copy is limited to in-frame clones, with some not included. The data show roughly 45,000 clones, with approximately 80% seen just once and about 0.6% held by the top ten.

The TCR was taken from an adult in good health and CMV-seronegative. This chain links TRBV18 with TRBJ2-1, with D possibly TRBD2 on 5 matching bases. Specimen: memory CD4+ T cells from blood. Here the CDR3 reads CATQLVPTSYNEQFF. The CDR3 DNA is TGTGCCACACAACTAGTCCCTACATCCTACAATGAGCAGTTCTTC.